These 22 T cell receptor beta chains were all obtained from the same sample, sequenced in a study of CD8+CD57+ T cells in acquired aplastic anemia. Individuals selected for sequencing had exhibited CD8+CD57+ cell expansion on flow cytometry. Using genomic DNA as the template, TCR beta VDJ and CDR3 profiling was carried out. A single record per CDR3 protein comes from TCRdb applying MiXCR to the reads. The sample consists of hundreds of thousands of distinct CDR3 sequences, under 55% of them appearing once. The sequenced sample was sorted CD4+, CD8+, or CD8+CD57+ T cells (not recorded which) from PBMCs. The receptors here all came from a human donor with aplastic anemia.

The chain's CDR3 is CSVEGGSGASGGELFF. The CDR3 DNA reads as TGCAGCGTTGAGGGGGGTAGCGGGGCCTCGGGAGGGGAGCTGTTTTTT. The chain carries TRBV29-1 and TRBJ2-2; 8 positions agree with TRBD2. The CDR3 consists of 16 residues. CDR1 and CDR2 (germline): SQVTM, ANQGSEA. V lost 3 bases to trimming and J lost 8 bases; unmatched junction nucleotides: 14.

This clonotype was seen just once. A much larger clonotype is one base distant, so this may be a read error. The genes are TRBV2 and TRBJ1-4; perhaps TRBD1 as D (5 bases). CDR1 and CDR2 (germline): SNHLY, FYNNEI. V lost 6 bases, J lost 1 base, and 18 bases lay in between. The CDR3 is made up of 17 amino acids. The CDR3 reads CASSESQAQGTNEKLFF. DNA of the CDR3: TGTGCCAGCAGCGAGTCTCAGGCCCAGGGAACTAATGAAAAACTGTTTTTT.

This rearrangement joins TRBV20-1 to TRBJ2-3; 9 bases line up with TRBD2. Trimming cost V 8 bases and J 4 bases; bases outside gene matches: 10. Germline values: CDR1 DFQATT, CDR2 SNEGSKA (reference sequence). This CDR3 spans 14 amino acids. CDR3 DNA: TGCAGTATCGGGGCGGGGGGGATGGCAGATACGCAGTATTTT. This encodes CSIGAGGMADTQYF.

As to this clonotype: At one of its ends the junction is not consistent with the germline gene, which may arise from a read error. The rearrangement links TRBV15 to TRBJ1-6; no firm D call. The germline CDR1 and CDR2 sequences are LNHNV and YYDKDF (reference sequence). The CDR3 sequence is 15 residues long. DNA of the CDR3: TGCGCCCCCAGCCCAAGGCCCGCTTATAATTCACCCCTCCACTTT. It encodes CAPSPRPAYNSPLHF.

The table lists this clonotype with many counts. The CDR3 sequence: CASRLRTVPYEQYF. The DNA of the CDR3 is TGTGCCAGCAGGCTAAGGACAGTCCCCTACGAGCAGTACTTC. The genes are TRBV6-1 and TRBJ2-7, with a tentative D call TRBD1 (6 bases). The CDR3 sequence is 14 residues long. V dropped 6 bases and J dropped 2 bases, with 14 bases sitting between them. The germline CDR1 and CDR2 sequences are MNHNS and SASEGT.

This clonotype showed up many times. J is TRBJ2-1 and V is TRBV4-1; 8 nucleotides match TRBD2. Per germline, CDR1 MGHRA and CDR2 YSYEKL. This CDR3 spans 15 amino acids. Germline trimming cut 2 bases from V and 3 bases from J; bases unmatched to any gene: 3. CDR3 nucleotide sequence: TGCGCCAGCAGCCAACGTCTAGCGGGCTACAATGAGCAGTTCTTC. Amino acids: CASSQRLAGYNEQFF.

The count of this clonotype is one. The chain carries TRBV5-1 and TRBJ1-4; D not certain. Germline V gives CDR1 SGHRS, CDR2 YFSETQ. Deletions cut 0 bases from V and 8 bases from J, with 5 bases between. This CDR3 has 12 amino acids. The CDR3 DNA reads TGCGCCAGCAGCTTGGACAGCGAAAAACTGTTTTTT. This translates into CASSLDSEKLFF.

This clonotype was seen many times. CDR3 in amino acids: CASSSGTGVRSQHF. CDR3 DNA: TGTGCCAGCAGCTCCGGGACAGGGGTTAGGTCCCAGCATTTT. The rearrangement joins TRBV7-8 to TRBJ1-5; 10 bases line up with TRBD1. This CDR3 comprises 14 residues. After removal of 4 bases from V and 11 bases from J, the junction contained 8 bases not matched to a gene. Germline V lookup: CDR1 SGHVS, CDR2 FQNEAQ.

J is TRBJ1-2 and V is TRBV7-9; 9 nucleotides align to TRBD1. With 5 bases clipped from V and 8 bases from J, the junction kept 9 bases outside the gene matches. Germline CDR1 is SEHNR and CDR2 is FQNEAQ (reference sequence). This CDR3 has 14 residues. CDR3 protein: CASSGPGQGGGYTF. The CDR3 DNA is TGTGCCAGCAGCGGGCCGGGACAGGGAGGGGGCTACACCTTC.

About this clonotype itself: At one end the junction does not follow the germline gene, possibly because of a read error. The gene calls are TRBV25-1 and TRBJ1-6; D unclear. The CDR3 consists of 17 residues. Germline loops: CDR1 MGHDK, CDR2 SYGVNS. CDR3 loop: CTSRDPASSSYNSPPHF. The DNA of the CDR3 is TGTACCAGCAGAGATCCCGCCTCTAGCTCCTATAATTCACCCCCCCACTTT.

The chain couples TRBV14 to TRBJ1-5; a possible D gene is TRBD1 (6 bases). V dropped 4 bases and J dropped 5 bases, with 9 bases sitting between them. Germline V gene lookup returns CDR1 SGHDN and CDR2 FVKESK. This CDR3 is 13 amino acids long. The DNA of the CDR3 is TGTGCCAGCAGCCGGGGGGCGGATCAGCCCCAGCATTTT. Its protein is CASSRGADQPQHF.

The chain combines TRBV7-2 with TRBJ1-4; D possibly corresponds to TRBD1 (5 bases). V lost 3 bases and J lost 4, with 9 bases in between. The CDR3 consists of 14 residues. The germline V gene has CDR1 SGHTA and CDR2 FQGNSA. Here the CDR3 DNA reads TGTGCCAGCAGCTTTCGGCAGGGTAATGAAAAACTGTTTTTT. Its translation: CASSFRQGNEKLFF.

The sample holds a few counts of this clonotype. CDR3: CSATTGLGQPQHF. The CDR3, as DNA: TGCAGTGCTACCACAGGCTTGGGACAGCCCCAGCATTTT. The J gene is TRBJ1-5, the V gene TRBV20-1; TRBD1 is a possible D gene (5 bases). CDR1 is DFQATT, CDR2 SNEGSKA, per germline (reference sequence). V lost 4 bases to trimming and J lost 7 bases, with 14 bases between them. The CDR3 totals 13 residues.

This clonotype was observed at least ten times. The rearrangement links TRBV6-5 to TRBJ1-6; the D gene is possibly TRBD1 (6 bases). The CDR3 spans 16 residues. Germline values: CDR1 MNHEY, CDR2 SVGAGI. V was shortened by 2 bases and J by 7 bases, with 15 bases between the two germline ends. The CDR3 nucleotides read TGTGCCAGCAGTTACGTAGGGGGAACTTGGAATTCACCCCTCCACTTT. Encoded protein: CASSYVGGTWNSPLHF.

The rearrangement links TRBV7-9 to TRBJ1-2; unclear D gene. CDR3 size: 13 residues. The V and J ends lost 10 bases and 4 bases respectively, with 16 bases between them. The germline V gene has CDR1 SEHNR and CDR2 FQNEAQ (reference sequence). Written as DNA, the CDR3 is TGTGCCACCGAGTTTAACGGCCTCTATGGCTACACCTTC. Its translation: CATEFNGLYGYTF.

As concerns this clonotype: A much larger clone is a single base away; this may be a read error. The CDR3 DNA sequence: TGCGCCAGCAGCCCACAGGTGGACTCTGGAAACACCATGTATTTT. Protein: CASSPQVDSGNTMYF. The chain recombines TRBV5-1 with TRBJ1-3, with a weak D call TRBD1 (5 bases). The CDR3 sequence is 15 residues long. From germline, CDR1 is SGHRS and CDR2 YFSETQ. Supplemented by reference TRBV5-1 and TRBJ1-3, the full variable domain reads KAGVTQTPRYLIKTRGQQVTLSCSPISGHRSVSWYQQTPGQGLQFLFEYFSETQRNKGNFPGRFSGRQFSNSRSEMNVSTLELGDSALYLCASSPQVDSGNTMYFGEGSWLTVV.

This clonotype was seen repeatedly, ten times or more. The CDR3 region has the DNA TGTGCCAGCAGCCGGGACCTGGACTATGGCTACACCTTC. This sequence encodes CASSRDLDYGYTF. The V gene is TRBV7-9, the J gene TRBJ1-2; maybe TRBD1 (5 bases). Germline CDR1 is SEHNR and CDR2 is FQNEAQ (reference sequence). CDR3 length: 13 amino acids. The ends were cut back, 5 bases at V and 3 bases at J, with 10 bases in the middle.

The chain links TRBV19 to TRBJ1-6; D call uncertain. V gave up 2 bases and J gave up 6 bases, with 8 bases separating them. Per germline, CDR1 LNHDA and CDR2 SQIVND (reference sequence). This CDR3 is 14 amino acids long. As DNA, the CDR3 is TGTGCCAGTAGTATAAAGAGTTTTAATTCACCCCTCCACTTT. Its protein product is CASSIKSFNSPLHF.

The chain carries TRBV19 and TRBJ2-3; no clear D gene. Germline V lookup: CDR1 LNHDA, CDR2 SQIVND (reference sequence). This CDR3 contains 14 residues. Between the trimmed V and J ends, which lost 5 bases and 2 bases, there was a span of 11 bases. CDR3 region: CASSVAPNTDTQYF. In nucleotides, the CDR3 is TGTGCCAGTAGTGTGGCCCCCAACACAGATACGCAGTATTTT.

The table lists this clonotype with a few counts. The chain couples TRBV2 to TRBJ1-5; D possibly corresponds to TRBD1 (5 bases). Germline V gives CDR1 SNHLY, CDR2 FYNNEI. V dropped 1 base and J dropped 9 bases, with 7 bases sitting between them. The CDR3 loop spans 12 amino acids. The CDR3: CASSEGTPPQHF. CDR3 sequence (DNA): TGTGCCAGCAGTGAAGGGACACCGCCCCAGCATTTT.

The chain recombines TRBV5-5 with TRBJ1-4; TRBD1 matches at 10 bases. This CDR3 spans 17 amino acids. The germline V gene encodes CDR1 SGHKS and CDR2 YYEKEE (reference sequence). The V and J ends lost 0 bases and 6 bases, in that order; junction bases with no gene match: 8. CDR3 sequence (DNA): TGTGCCAGCAGCTTGGTCGGGGACAGGGGTTACGATGAAAAACTGTTTTTT. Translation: CASSLVGDRGYDEKLFF.

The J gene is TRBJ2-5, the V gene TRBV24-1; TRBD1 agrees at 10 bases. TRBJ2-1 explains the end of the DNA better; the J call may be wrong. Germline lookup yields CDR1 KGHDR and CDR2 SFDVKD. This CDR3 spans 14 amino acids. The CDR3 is CATSLTGGRGEQFF. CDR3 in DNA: TGTGCCACCAGTTTGACAGGGGGCAGGGGTGAGCAGTTCTTC.